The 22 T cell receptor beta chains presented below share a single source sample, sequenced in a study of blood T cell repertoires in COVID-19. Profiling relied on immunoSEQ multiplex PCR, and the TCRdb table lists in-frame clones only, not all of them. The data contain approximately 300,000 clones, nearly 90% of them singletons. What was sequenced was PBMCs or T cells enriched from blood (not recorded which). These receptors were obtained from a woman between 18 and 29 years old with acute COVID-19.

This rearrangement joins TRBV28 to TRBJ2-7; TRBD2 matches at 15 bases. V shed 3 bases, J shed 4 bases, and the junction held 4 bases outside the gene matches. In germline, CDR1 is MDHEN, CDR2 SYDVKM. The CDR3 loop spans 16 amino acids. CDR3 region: CASSFPGTSGRYEQYF. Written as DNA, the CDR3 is TGTGCCAGCAGTTTCCCCGGGACTAGCGGGAGGTACGAGCAGTACTTC.

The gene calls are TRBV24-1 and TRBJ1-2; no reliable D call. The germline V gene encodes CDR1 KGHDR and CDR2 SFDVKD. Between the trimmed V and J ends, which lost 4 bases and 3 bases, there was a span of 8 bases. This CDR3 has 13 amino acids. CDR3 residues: CATSDRYYYGYTF. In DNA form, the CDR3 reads TGTGCCACCAGTGACAGGTACTACTATGGCTACACCTTC.

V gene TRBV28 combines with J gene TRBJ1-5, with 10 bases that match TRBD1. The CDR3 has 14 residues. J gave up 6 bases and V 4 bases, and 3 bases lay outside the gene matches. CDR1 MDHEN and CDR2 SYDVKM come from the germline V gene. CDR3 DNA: TGTGCCAGCAGTTCGGGACAGGGGTTTCAGCCCCAGCATTTT. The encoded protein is CASSSGQGFQPQHF.

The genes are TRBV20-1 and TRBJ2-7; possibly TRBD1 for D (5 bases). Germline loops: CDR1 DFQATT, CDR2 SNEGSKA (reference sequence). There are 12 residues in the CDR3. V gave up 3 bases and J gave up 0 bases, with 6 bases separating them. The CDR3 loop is CSASTGSYEQYF. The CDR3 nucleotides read TGCAGTGCTAGTACAGGCTCCTACGAGCAGTACTTC.

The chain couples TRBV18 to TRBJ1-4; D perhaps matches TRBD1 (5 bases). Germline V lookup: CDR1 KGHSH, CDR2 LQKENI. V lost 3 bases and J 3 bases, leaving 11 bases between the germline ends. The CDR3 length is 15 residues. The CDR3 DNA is TGTGCCAGCTCACCGCCGGGACTCCCTAATGAAAAACTGTTTTTT. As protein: CASSPPGLPNEKLFF.

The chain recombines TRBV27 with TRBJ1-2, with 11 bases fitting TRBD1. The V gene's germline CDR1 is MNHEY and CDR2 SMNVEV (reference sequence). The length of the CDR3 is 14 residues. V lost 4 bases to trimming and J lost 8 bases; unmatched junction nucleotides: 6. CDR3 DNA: TGTGCCAGCAGTTATTGGGGACAGGGGGAGGGCTACACCTTC. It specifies CASSYWGQGEGYTF.

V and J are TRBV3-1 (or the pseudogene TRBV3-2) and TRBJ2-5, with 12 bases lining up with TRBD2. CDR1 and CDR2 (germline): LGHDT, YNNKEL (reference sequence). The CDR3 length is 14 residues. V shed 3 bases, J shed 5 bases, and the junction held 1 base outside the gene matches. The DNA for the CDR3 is TGTGCCAGCAGCCACGGGACTAGCGGGGAGACCCAGTACTTC. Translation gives CASSHGTSGETQYF.

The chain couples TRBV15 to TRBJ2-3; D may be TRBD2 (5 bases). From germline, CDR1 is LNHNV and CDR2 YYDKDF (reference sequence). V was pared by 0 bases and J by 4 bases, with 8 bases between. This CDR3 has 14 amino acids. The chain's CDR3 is CATSRDIAPDTQYF. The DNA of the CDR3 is TGTGCCACCAGCAGAGATATAGCGCCAGATACGCAGTATTTT.

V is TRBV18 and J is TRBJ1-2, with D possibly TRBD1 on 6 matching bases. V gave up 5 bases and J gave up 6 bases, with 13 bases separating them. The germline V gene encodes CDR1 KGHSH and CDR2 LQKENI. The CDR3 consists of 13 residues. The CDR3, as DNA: TGTGCCAGCTCAGGAACTGCAGGGGATGGCTACACCTTC. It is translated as CASSGTAGDGYTF.

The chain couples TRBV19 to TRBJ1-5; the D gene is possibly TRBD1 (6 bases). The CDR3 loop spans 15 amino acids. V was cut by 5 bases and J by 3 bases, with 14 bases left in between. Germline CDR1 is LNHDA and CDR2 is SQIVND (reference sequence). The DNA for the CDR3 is TGTGCCAGTAGTTTCCATACAGGGAACAATCAGCCCCAGCATTTT. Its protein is CASSFHTGNNQPQHF. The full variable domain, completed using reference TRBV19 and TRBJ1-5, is DGGITQSPKYLFRKEGQNVTLSCEQNLNHDAMYWYRQDPGQGLRLIYYSQIVNDFQKGDIAEGYSVSREKKESFPLTVTSAQKNPTAFYLCASSFHTGNNQPQHFGDGTRLSIL.

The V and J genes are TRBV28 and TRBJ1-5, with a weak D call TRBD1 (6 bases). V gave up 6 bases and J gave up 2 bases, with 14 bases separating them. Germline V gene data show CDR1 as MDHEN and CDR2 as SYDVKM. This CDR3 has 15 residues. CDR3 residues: CASSTAGVGNQPQHF. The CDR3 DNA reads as TGTGCCAGCAGCACGGCAGGGGTTGGCAATCAGCCCCAGCATTTT.

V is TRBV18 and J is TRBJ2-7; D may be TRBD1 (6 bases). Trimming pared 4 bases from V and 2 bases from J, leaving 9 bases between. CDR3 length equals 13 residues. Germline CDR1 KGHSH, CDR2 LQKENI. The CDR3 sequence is CASSLTGTYEQYF. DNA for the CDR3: TGTGCCAGCTCACTAACAGGGACCTACGAGCAGTACTTC.

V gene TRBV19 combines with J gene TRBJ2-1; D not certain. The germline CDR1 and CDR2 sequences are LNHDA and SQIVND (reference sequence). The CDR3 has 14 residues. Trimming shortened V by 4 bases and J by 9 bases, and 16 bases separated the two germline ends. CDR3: CASSSLEHIGEQFF. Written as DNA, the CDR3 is TGTGCCAGTAGTAGCCTTGAGCATATCGGTGAGCAGTTCTTC.

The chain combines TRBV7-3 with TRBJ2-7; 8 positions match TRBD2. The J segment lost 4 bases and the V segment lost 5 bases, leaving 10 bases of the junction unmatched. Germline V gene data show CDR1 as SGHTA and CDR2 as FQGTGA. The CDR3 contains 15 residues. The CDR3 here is CASSLGLAGLYEQYF. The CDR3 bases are TGTGCCAGCAGCCTGGGCCTAGCGGGTCTTTACGAGCAGTACTTC.

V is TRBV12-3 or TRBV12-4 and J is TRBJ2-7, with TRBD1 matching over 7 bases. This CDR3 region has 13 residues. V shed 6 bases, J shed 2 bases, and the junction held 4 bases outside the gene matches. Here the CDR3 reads CASSHRGPYEQYF. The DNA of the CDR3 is TGTGCCAGCAGCCACAGGGGCCCCTACGAGCAGTACTTC.

The CDR3 DNA sequence: TGTGCCAGCTCACCAAAGGGGGGAAACACCATATATTTT. This sequence encodes CASSPKGGNTIYF. The chain uses TRBV18 and TRBJ1-3, with D tentatively TRBD1 (5 bases). Per the germline V gene, CDR1 is KGHSH and CDR2 is LQKENI. The CDR3 is made up of 13 amino acids. V lost 2 bases, J lost 4 bases, and 6 bases lay in between.

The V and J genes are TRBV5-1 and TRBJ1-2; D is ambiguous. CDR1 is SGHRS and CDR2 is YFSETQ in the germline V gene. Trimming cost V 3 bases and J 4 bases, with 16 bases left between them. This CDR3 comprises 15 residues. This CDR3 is CASSYSRAGAYGYTF. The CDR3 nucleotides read TGCGCCAGCAGCTATTCACGGGCGGGAGCCTATGGCTACACCTTC.

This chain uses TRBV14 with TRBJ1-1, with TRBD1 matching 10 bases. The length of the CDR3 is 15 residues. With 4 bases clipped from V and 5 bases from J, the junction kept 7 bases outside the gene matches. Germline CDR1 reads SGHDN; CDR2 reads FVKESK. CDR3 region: CASSRRQGAETEAFF. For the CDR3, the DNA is TGTGCCAGCAGCCGACGACAGGGGGCGGAGACTGAAGCTTTCTTT.

CDR3 amino acids: CASSVVKAGGPSRTDTQYF. In nucleotides, the CDR3 is TGTGCCAGCAGCGTAGTGAAAGCGGGAGGTCCCTCTAGGACAGATACGCAGTATTTT. The chain carries TRBV9 and TRBJ2-3; TRBD2 matches 9 bases. V shed 0 bases, J shed 3 bases, and the junction held 14 bases outside the gene matches. From germline, CDR1 is SGDLS and CDR2 YYNGEE. The CDR3 is 19 residues long. The full variable domain, with the rest looked up from reference TRBV9 and TRBJ2-3, is DSGVTQTPKHLITATGQRVTLRCSPRSGDLSVYWYQQSLDQGLQFLIQYYNGEERAKGNILERFSAQQFPDLHSELNLSSLELGDSALYFCASSVVKAGGPSRTDTQYFGPGTRLTVL.

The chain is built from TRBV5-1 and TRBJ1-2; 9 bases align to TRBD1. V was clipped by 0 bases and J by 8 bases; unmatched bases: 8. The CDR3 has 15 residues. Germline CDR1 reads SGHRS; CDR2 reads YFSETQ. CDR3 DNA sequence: TGCGCCAGCAGCTTGGGACAGGGGGTTCCTATAGGCTACACCTTC. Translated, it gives CASSLGQGVPIGYTF.

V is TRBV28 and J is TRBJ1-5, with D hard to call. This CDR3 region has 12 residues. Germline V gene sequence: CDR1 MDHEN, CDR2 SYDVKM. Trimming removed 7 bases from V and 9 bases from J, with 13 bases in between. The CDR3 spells CASNGIQWPQHF. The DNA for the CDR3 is TGTGCCAGCAATGGCATTCAGTGGCCCCAGCATTTT.

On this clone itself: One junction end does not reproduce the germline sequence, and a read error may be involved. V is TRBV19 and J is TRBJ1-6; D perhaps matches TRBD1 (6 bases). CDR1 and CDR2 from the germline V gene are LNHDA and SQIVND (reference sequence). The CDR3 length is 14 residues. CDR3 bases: TGTGCCAGTAGTTGGGGGACACTTCATTCAGCCCTCCACTTT. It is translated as CASSWGTLHSALHF. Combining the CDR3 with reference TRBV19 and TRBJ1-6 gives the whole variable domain DGGITQSPKYLFRKEGQNVTLSCEQNLNHDAMYWYRQDPGQGLRLIYYSQIVNDFQKGDIAEGYSVSREKKESFPLTVTSAQKNPTAFYLCASSWGTLHSALHFGNGTRLTVT.